This entry lists 10 T cell receptor beta chains sequenced from one sample in a study of STAT5B mutations in CD4+ large granular lymphocyte leukemia. Libraries were prepared by immunoSEQ multiplex PCR; TCRdb keeps only in-frame clonotypes and omits some of them. The table shows 30,000 to 40,000 clones, with approximately 85% occurring only once. Sequenced: CD4+ T cells from blood buffy coats. These TCRs come from a human donor in good health.

This clone was picked up one time. The chain is built from TRBV18 and TRBJ2-3; D is uncertain. This CDR3 has 18 residues. In germline, CDR1 is KGHSH, CDR2 LQKENI. Between the trimmed V and J ends, which lost 1 base and 0 bases, there was a span of 17 bases. The CDR3, as DNA: TGTGCCAGCTCACCACTACCTCGAGCCTTGACTAGCACAGATACGCAGTATTTT. Protein sequence: CASSPLPRALTSTDTQYF.

CDR3 residues: CASTLGAGGQETQYF. The DNA of the CDR3 is TGTGCCAGCACCCTGGGAGCGGGGGGCCAAGAGACCCAGTACTTC. The chain links TRBV2 to TRBJ2-5; 9 bases line up with TRBD2. CDR3 length: 15 residues. The junction had 7 bases not matched to a gene; V was cut back by 7 bases and J by 1 base. Per the germline V gene, CDR1 is SNHLY and CDR2 is FYNNEI.

This chain uses TRBV5-1 with TRBJ2-2; D gene unclear. Trimming stripped 3 bases from V and 5 bases from J, with 11 bases between. This CDR3 comprises 14 residues. Germline V CDR1 and CDR2: SGHRS, YFSETQ. CDR3 protein: CASSYYSRTGELFF. The DNA for the CDR3 is TGCGCCAGCAGCTACTACTCAAGGACCGGGGAGCTGTTTTTT.

The chain employs TRBV27 and TRBJ1-4; 7 bases are a match to TRBD1. CDR3 length: 15 amino acids. V trimming: 2 bases; J trimming: 3 bases; junction bases outside the gene matches: 3. Germline V gives CDR1 MNHEY, CDR2 SMNVEV (reference sequence). CDR3 nucleotide sequence: TGTGCCAGCAGTTTAGGTACAGGGGCTAATGAAAAACTGTTTTTT. Translating gives CASSLGTGANEKLFF.

The CDR3 sequence is CASSLAHLREQYF. The CDR3 region has the DNA TGTGCCAGCAGCTTAGCTCACCTCCGGGAGCAGTACTTC. J is TRBJ2-7 and V is TRBV7-9; D ambiguous. Germline-derived CDR1 and CDR2 are SEHNR and FQNEAQ (reference sequence). V lost 0 bases and J lost 7, with 10 bases in between. This CDR3 is 13 amino acids long.

On this clone itself: An end of the junction differs from the germline gene, which may be a read error. V usage is TRBV4-3 and J usage is TRBJ2-1; a weak D match, TRBD2 (5 bases). Germline V lookup: CDR1 LGHNA, CDR2 YSLEER. The CDR3 is 13 residues long. This CDR3 reads CASSQARASEQFF. CDR3 coding DNA: TGCGCCAGCAGTCAAGCGAGGGCGAGTGAGCAGTTCTTC.

This clone was detected only once. This sequence joins TRBV11-1 and TRBJ2-5; D unclear. Trimming took 4 bases from V and 1 from J, leaving 10 bases between them. This CDR3 is built from 14 residues. Germline CDR1 SGHAT, CDR2 FQDESV (reference sequence). Written as DNA, the CDR3 is TGTGCCAGCAGCTCCCCGCCGGGCCAAGAGACCCAGTACTTC. The encoded protein is CASSSPPGQETQYF. The whole variable domain, remainder taken from reference TRBV11-1 and TRBJ2-5, is EAEVAQSPRYKITEKSQAVAFWCDPISGHATLYWYRQILGQGPELLVQFQDESVVDDSQLPKDRFSAERLKGVDSTLKIQPAELGDSAMYLCASSSPPGQETQYFGPGTRLLVL.

The V and J genes are TRBV5-5 and TRBJ1-2; 7 nucleotides match TRBD1. CDR1 is SGHKS and CDR2 is YYEKEE in the germline V gene (reference sequence). V gave up 3 bases and J gave up 5 bases; unmatched junction bases: 4. This CDR3 is built from 13 residues. CDR3 sequence reads: CASSSTGLYGYTF. DNA for the CDR3: TGTGCCAGCAGCTCGACAGGGCTTTATGGCTACACCTTC. Based on the CDR3 plus reference TRBV5-5 and TRBJ1-2, the full variable domain is DAGVTQSPTHLIKTRGQQVTLRCSPISGHKSVSWYQQVLGQGPQFIFQYYEKEERGRGNFPDRFSARQFPNYSSELNVNALLLGDSALYLCASSSTGLYGYTFGSGTRLTVV.

The chain carries TRBV27 and TRBJ2-3; tentatively, D is TRBD2 (6 bases). This CDR3 is 15 amino acids long. Germline V lookup: CDR1 MNHEY, CDR2 SMNVEV (reference sequence). Trimming removed 6 bases at V and 1 base at J, with 14 bases between. The CDR3 reads CASRSGGRGTDTQYF. The CDR3 DNA follows: TGTGCCAGCAGATCCGGGGGTCGGGGCACAGATACGCAGTATTTT.

The chain has TRBV7-3 and TRBJ2-1, with D perhaps TRBD1 or TRBD2 (5 bases each). The CDR3 loop spans 15 amino acids. The V gene's germline CDR1 is SGHTA and CDR2 FQGTGA. V was clipped by 0 bases and J by 3 bases, with 9 bases between them. The CDR3 reads CASSLTGDGYNEQFF. The CDR3 DNA reads TGTGCCAGCAGCTTAACCGGGGACGGCTACAATGAGCAGTTCTTC.